These T cell receptor beta chains were read from a single sample in a study of blood T cell repertoires in COVID-19. Generated by immunoSEQ multiplex PCR, the TCRdb table keeps only in-frame clones and is missing some. The sample has roughly 200,000 clones, about four fifths seen once; the top ten hold about 8%. Sequencing was done on a sample of peripheral blood. Receptors were obtained from a woman aged 60-70 years with COVID-19, enrolled during active disease. The CDR3 runs from the conserved cysteine through the conserved F or W. A D gene is named only where the DNA matches it firmly. Some rows mark clone size as missing; the rest say once, few, many or name a class of expanded clone.

J,V,D,size,DNA,CDR3
TRBJ2-1,TRBV29-1,TRBD1,-,TGCAGCGTCCAGGGCGGGACAGGGGGGCGTAATGAGCAGTTCTTC,CSVQGGTGGRNEQFF
TRBJ2-1,TRBV29-1,TRBD1,-,TGCAGCGTTACCGGGACAGAGACCCACAATGAGCAGTTCTTC,CSVTGTETHNEQFF
TRBJ2-5,TRBV5-6,TRBD1,-,TGTGCCAGCAGCTCGACAGGGCCCCTGGGAGAGACCCAGTACTTC,CASSSTGPLGETQYF
TRBJ2-7,TRBV6-5,-,-,TGTGCCAGCAGTTACCCGAGCTCCTACGAGCAGTACTTC,CASSYPSSYEQYF
TRBJ2-7,TRBV18,-,few,TGTGCCAGCTCACCGAGCCTAAGCTACGAGCAGTACTTC,CASSPSLSYEQYF
TRBJ1-4,TRBV19,TRBD1,-,TGTGCCAGTAGTATTGTTGGAACAGGGGGAAACTCGAAGGAAAAACTGTTTTTT,CASSIVGTGGNSKEKLFF
TRBJ2-3,TRBV3-1/TRBV3-2,-,-,TGTGCCAGCAGCCAAACCTTACCAGGGACTAGCACAGATACGCAGTATTTT,CASSQTLPGTSTDTQYF
TRBJ2-2,TRBV5-4,TRBD1,once,TGTGCCAGCAGCCTCGACAGGGGGGGCACCGGGGAGCTGTTTTTT,CASSLDRGGTGELFF
TRBJ2-3,TRBV7-3,-,once,TGTGCCAGCAATGAAAGGGGCCTTAGCACAGATACGCAGTATTTT,CASNERGLSTDTQYF
TRBJ1-2,TRBV7-9,-,-,TGTGCCAGCAGCTTTGACAGGAGACGTGATGGCTACACCTTC,CASSFDRRRDGYTF
TRBJ1-2,TRBV4-2,TRBD1,-,TGTGCCAGCAGCGAAAGGACAGGTGGGGGATATGGCTACACCTTC,CASSERTGGGYGYTF
TRBJ2-1,TRBV10-2,TRBD2,-,TGCGCCAGCAGTGATCCCAGGACTAGCGCGAACAATGAGCAGTTCTTC,CASSDPRTSANNEQFF
TRBJ1-2,TRBV5-1,-,-,TGCGCCAGCAGCTCAAACTATGGCTACACCTTC,CASSSNYGYTF
TRBJ1-1,TRBV9,-,-,TGTGCCAGCAGCGGACAAGGCACTGAAGCTTTCTTT,CASSGQGTEAFF
TRBJ2-7,TRBV5-1,-,few,TGCGCCAGCAGCTTGACAGGGTGGGGGACGGAGCAGTACTTC,CASSLTGWGTEQYF
TRBJ2-7,TRBV7-2,TRBD2,-,TGTGCCAGCAGCCCTTCTTGGATTAGCGGGAGGATCCCCTACGAGCAGTACTTC,CASSPSWISGRIPYEQYF
TRBJ2-5,TRBV28,TRBD2,-,TGTGCCAGCAGCGCCTGGGGACTAGCAGACCAAGAGACCCAGTACTTC,CASSAWGLADQETQYF
TRBJ1-5,TRBV6-6,-,-,TGTGCCAGCAGTTACCTGACAAATAGCAATCAGCCCCAGCATTTT,CASSYLTNSNQPQHF
TRBJ2-2,TRBV6-5,-,-,TGTGCCAGCAGCTACAGCGAGAGGAACACCGGGGAGCTGTTTTTT,CASSYSERNTGELFF
TRBJ2-2,TRBV5-6,-,few,TGTGCCAGCAACCTAGGGAGACTCTATAGACTTGACGGGGAGCTGTTTTTT,CASNLGRLYRLDGELFF
TRBJ1-1,TRBV19,-,-,TGTGCCAGTAGTACCTACTTCAGGGATTCGGGCACTGAAGCTTTCTTT,CASSTYFRDSGTEAFF
TRBJ2-7,TRBV28,-,-,TGTGCCAGCAGTTTATCGGACCATCGGGGGTACGAGCAGTACTTC,CASSLSDHRGYEQYF
TRBJ2-1,TRBV2,TRBD1,-,TGTGCCAGCAGGGGGGGTGGGACAGGCCCCTTCCCTTTCTACAATGAGCAGTTCTTC,CASRGGGTGPFPFYNEQFF
TRBJ2-1,TRBV27,TRBD2,-,TGTGCCAGCAGTTCACTAGCGGGAGGGGTCAATGAGCAGTTCTTC,CASSSLAGGVNEQFF
TRBJ2-2,TRBV11-3,-,-,TGTGCCAGCAGCTTAGACGGGATCGGGGAGCTGTTTTTT,CASSLDGIGELFF
TRBJ1-5,TRBV7-9,TRBD1,-,TGTGCCAGCGACAGGGGGCAGGGTCAGCCCCAGCATTTT,CASDRGQGQPQHF
TRBJ2-4,TRBV28,TRBD1,-,TGTGCCAGCACAAGGGACAGGGGAGACATTCAGTACTTC,CASTRDRGDIQYF
TRBJ1-3,TRBV9,-,-,TGTGCCAGCAGCGTAGAAGGGGACTCTGGAAACACCATATATTTT,CASSVEGDSGNTIYF